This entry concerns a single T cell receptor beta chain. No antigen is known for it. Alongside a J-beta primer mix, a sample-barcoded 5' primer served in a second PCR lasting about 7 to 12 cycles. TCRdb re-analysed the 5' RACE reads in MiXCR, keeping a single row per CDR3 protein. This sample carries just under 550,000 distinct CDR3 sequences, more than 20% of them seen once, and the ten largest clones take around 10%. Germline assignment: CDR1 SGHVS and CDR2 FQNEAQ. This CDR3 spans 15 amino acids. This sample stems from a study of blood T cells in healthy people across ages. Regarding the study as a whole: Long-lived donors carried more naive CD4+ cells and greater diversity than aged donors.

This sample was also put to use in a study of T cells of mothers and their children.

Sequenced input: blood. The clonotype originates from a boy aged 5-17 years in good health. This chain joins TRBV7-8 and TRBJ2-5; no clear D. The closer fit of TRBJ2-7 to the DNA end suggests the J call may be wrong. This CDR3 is CASRYGEGMGNEQYF. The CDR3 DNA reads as TGTGCCAGCAGGTACGGAGAAGGGATGGGAAACGAGCAGTACTTC.